This T cell receptor (beta chain) was observed in a study of shared clonotypes between healthy human individuals. Study information: Three plates were used per donor for CD4 naive, three for CD4 memory, two for CD8 naive and one for CD8 memory.

The ends lost 3 bases at V and 6 bases at J; junction bases unmatched: 2. This CDR3 is 15 amino acids long. Germline V gene data show CDR1 as SGDLS and CDR2 as YYNGEE. Study results and caveats: Across subsets, estimated richness was generally greater for naive than for memory populations.

When replicate PCRs were run on sorted subsets, they used around 200 ng DNA, 28,000 or so T cell genomes. Using immunoSEQ multiplex PCR, the repertoire was profiled, and TCRdb retains in-frame clones only, with some absent. The data hold roughly 1,000,000 clones, with 75% to 80% observed a single time. A note on this clone: The antigen remains unidentified.

Within Nashville, Tennessee resided all donors, each a Caucasian adult. Material for sequencing was memory CD4+ T cells from PBMCs. The subset: CD45RA-negative fraction. The receptor's source is a man between 18 and 35 years old in good health. Some clones in this sample may be carry-over from other donors' samples. This sequence joins TRBV9 and TRBJ2-1, with 14 bases matching TRBD2. Here the CDR3 reads CASSAGLAGVNEQFF. The CDR3 DNA sequence: TGTGCCAGCAGCGCGGGACTAGCGGGAGTCAATGAGCAGTTCTTC.